This TCR beta chain came from a study of blood T cell repertoires in COVID-19. Study at large: Italy, Spain and the United States were the sources of the convalescent and acute COVID-19 samples. T cells, B-cell-depleted T cells, or PBMCs provided the cDNA or gDNA that served as material.

In the original analysis: Estimated nucleated cell counts came from reference gene primer amplification. Using immunoSEQ multiplex PCR, the repertoire was profiled, and TCRdb retains in-frame clones only, with some absent. V and J calls and clone size follow that table, whereas D and trimming were derived from the DNA. Here the sample spans 250,000 to 400,000 clones, about 87% being singletons. Germline CDR1 reads SGHDT; CDR2 reads YYEEEE. This CDR3 comprises 17 residues. V lost 5 bases, J lost 3 bases, and 14 bases stayed unmatched. V is TRBV5-6 and J is TRBJ1-1, with 9 bases fitting TRBD1. The sequenced material came from peripheral blood. The clonotype originates from a woman in her twenties or thirties with COVID-19, enrolled during active disease. DNA for the CDR3: TGTGCCAGCAGAGGACCGGGACAGGGTTTTGATCACACTGAAGCTTTCTTT. Translated, it gives CASRGPGQGFDHTEAFF.